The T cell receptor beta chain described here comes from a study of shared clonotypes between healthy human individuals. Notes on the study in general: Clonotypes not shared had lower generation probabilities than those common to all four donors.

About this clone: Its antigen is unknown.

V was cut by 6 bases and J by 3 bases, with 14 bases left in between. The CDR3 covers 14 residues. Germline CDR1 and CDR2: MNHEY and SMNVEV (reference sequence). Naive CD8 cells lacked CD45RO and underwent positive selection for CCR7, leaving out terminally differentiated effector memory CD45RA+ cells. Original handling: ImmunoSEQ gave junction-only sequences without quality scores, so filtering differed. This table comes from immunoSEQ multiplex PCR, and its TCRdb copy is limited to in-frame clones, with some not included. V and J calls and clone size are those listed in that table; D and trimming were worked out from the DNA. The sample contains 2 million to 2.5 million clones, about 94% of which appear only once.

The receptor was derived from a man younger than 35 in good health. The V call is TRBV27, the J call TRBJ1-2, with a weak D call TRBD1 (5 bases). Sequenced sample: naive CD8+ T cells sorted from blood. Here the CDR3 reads CASRERGTDYGYTF. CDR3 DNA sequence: TGTGCCAGCAGGGAAAGGGGAACGGACTATGGCTACACCTTC.